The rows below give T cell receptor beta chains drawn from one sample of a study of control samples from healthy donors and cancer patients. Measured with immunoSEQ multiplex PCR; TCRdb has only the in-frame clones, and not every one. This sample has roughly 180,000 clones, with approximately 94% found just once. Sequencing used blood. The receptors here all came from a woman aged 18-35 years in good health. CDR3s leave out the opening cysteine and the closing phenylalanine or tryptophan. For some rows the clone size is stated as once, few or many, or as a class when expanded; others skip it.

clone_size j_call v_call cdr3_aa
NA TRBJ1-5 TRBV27 ASSVTGVNQPQH
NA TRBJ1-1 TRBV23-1 ASSQSGGNTEAF
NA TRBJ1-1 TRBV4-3 ASSQETSMNTEAF
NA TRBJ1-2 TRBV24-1 ATSDSHNVNYGYT
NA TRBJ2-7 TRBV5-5 ASSLSSGLGEQY
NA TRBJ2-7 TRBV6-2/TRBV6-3 ASSPNPGLALGEQY
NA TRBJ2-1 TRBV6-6 ASSSGGYEQF
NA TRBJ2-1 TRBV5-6 ASSFELYNEQF
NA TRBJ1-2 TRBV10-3 AISESQGHYGYT
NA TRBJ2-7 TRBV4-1 ASSQGGVQY
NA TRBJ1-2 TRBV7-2 ASSPPGFGYT
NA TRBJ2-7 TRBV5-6 ASSPSFHSYPYEQY
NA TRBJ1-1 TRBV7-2 ASSQDRGRTEAF
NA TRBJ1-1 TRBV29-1 SVDGGFGVGTEAF
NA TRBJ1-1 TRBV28 ASGTGITEAF
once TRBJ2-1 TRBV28 ASSFPTSGTGIEQF
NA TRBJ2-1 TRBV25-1 ASSDPSGGAGEQF
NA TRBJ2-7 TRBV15 ATSRVGQGYEQY
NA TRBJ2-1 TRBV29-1 SGRQGAGNEQF
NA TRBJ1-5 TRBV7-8 ASSLWGESNQPQH
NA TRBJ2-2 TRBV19 ASSRQGAQSTGELF
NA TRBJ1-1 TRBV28 ASRNTMNTEAF
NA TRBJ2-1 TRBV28 ASGLAGSYNEQF
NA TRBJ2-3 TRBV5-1 ASSLETPLGTDTQY
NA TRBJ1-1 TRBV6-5 ASSYSGRVNTEAF
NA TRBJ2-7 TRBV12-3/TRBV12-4 ATKQTGTSEQY
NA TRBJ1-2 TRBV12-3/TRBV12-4 ASSRDRAYGYT
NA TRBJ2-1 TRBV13 ASSSSGKGSNEQF
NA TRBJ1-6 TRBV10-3 AISSYNSPLH
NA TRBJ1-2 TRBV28 ASRRVPTSRGYT
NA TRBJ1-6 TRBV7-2 ASSLVKDYKHLNSPLH
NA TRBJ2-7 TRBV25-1 ASSEYFRDGQY
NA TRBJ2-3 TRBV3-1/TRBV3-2 ASSYGTSHTDTQY
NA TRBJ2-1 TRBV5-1 ASSLLAGVGNEQF
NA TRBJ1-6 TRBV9 ASSGQGNSPLH
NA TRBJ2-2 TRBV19 ASTLYGTGVTGELF
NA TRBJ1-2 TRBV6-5 ASRMGGHYGYT
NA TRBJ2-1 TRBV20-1 SASSGTGIFPYNEQF
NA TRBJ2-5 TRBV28 ASSLMGTGVQETQY
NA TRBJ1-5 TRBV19 ASTPNGLRNQPQH
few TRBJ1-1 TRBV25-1 ASSPEGAGNTEAF
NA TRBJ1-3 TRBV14 ASSLLRGLGGNTIY
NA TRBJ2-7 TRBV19 ASSTGTGPYEQY
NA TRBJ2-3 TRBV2 ASRETGIEDTQY
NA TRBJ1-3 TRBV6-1 ASSEAIRSEGNTIY
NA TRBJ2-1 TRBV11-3 ASSRGQPNEQF
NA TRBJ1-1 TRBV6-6 ASSPKPPTATVQNTEAF
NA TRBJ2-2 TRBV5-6 ASSPTGTGELF
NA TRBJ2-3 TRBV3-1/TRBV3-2 ASSQDRQEQY
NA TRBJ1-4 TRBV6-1 ASSEALGGRLSGTNEKLF
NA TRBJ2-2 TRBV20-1 SASSWEGGELF
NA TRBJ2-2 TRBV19 ASSQPSLGTGELF
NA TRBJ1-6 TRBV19 ASSIEKEGSPLH
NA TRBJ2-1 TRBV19 ASSKSTGVNLHYNEQF
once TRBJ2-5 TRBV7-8 ASSLVSWASGWGQETQY
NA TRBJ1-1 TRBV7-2 ASSLAILRGNEAF
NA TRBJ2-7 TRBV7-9 ASSLAGQLYEQY
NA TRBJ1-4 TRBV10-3 AISVTEREKLF
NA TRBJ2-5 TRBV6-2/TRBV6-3 ASSYSPRVQETQY